These 13 T cell receptor beta chains were all obtained from the same sample, sequenced in a study of siplizumab effects on memory and regulatory T cells. TCRdb's table, derived via immunoSEQ multiplex PCR, lists solely in-frame clones and lacks some. The repertoire includes 75,000 to 100,000 clones, 85% to 95% of them detected once, and approximately 1.5% sits in the top ten. Material: non-Treg CD4+ T cells sorted from blood. The receptors were sampled from a human donor in good health.

V and J are TRBV7-2 and TRBJ1-2, with unresolved D. V lost 5 bases to trimming and J lost 4 bases, with 17 bases between them. The CDR3 length is 15 residues. The germline gives CDR1 SGHTA, CDR2 FQGNSA. The CDR3: CASSPNLFDFYGYTF. The CDR3 DNA reads TGTGCCAGCAGCCCCAACTTGTTCGACTTCTATGGCTACACCTTC.

The chain is built from TRBV21-1 and TRBJ1-5. TRBV21-1 corresponds to a pseudogene. The CDR3 sequence is 10 residues long. CDR3: CASGEQPQHF. For the CDR3, the DNA is TGTGCCAGCGGGGAACAGCCCCAGCATTTT.

The V call is TRBV11-2, the J call TRBJ2-1; 9 nucleotides match TRBD1. The CDR3 contains 15 residues. V dropped 5 bases and J dropped 4; count of bases not matched to a gene: 6. CDR1 SGHAT and CDR2 FQNNGV come from the germline V gene. This CDR3 reads CASSPDRGTYNEQFF. In nucleotides, the CDR3 is TGTGCCAGCAGCCCGGACAGGGGAACATACAATGAGCAGTTCTTC.

This clone showed up just once. V is TRBV30 and J is TRBJ1-1; D not certain. Trimming took off 3 bases at V and 1 base at J, with 12 bases between the two ends. The germline V gene encodes CDR1 GTSNPN and CDR2 SVGIG (reference sequence). This CDR3 has 14 residues. DNA of the CDR3: TGTGCCTGGAGGGTCCATGGGAAGAACACTGAAGCTTTCTTT. Translation gives CAWRVHGKNTEAFF.

V is TRBV18 and J is TRBJ2-6; no clear D. The CDR3 contains 16 residues. Between the trimmed V and J ends, which lost 2 bases and 0 bases, there was a span of 8 bases. The V gene's germline CDR1 is KGHSH and CDR2 LQKENI. The CDR3 DNA follows: TGTGCCAGCTCACCATATGACACCTCTGGGGCCAACGTCCTGACTTTC. Translated: CASSPYDTSGANVLTF. Full variable domain (rest looked up from reference TRBV18 and TRBJ2-6): NAGVMQNPRHLVRRRGQEARLRCSPMKGHSHVYWYRQLPEEGLKFMVYLQKENIIDESGMPKERFSAEFPKEGPSILRIQQVVRGDSAAYFCASSPYDTSGANVLTFGAGSRLTVL.

The CDR3 DNA is TGTGCCAGCAGCTTAGATGAGGTCCTGGACGATGAGCAGTTCTTC. This gives the protein CASSLDEVLDDEQFF. This chain joins TRBV11-2 and TRBJ2-1; the D is unclear. CDR3 length equals 15 residues. Germline CDR1 and CDR2: SGHAT and FQNNGV. The ends were cut back, 0 bases at V and 8 bases at J, with 14 bases in the middle.

The chain has TRBV29-1 and TRBJ2-3; no definite D call. This CDR3 has 14 residues. V was trimmed by 3 bases and J by 2 bases, leaving 12 bases between them. The germline gives CDR1 SQVTM, CDR2 ANQGSEA. The chain's CDR3 is CSVDGSSYTDTQYF. The DNA of the CDR3 is TGCAGCGTTGACGGCTCCTCCTACACAGATACGCAGTATTTT.

The chain combines TRBV14 with TRBJ2-7; D is perhaps TRBD1 (6 bases). CDR3 length equals 15 residues. V dropped 4 bases and J dropped 2 bases, with 15 bases sitting between them. CDR1 and CDR2 (germline): SGHDN, FVKESK. The CDR3 bases are TGTGCCAGCAGCCGTAACCCGGGACAAGCCTACGAGCAGTACTTC. Its translation is CASSRNPGQAYEQYF.

This chain connects TRBV7-2 to TRBJ2-7, with 11 bases aligning to TRBD2. V was pared by 1 base and J by 7 bases, with 6 bases of the junction left unmatched. Germline V CDR1 and CDR2: SGHTA, FQGNSA. This CDR3 is 15 amino acids long. CDR3 region: CASSLVLAGAGEQYF. In DNA form, the CDR3 reads TGTGCCAGCAGCTTAGTACTAGCGGGAGCTGGTGAGCAGTACTTC.

This rearrangement joins TRBV19 to TRBJ2-7; no reliable D call. Germline V CDR1 and CDR2: LNHDA, SQIVND (reference sequence). The CDR3 is 13 residues long. Trimming removed 5 bases from V and 3 bases from J, with 11 bases in between. CDR3 bases: TGTGCCAGTAGTCCAGTGCATCGCTACGAGCAGTACTTC. This translates into CASSPVHRYEQYF. The variable domain in full, completed from reference TRBV19 and TRBJ2-7, reads DGGITQSPKYLFRKEGQNVTLSCEQNLNHDAMYWYRQDPGQGLRLIYYSQIVNDFQKGDIAEGYSVSREKKESFPLTVTSAQKNPTAFYLCASSPVHRYEQYFGPGTRLTVT.

This chain links TRBV6-5 with TRBJ2-7, with TRBD2 matching 9 bases. The CDR3 contains 14 residues. CDR1 MNHEY and CDR2 SVGAGI come from the germline V gene. The junction had 2 bases not matched to a gene; V was cut back by 5 bases and J by 0 bases. The CDR3 DNA reads as TGTGCCAGCAGTCTAGCGGGGCTCTCCTACGAGCAGTACTTC. Translated: CASSLAGLSYEQYF.

CDR3 region: CSAVGWVGNEQFF. The CDR3 DNA reads as TGCAGCGCCGTGGGTTGGGTTGGCAATGAGCAGTTCTTC. The V and J genes are TRBV29-1 and TRBJ2-1; no clear D gene. The germline V gene has CDR1 SQVTM and CDR2 ANQGSEA. Trimming stripped 7 bases from V and 6 bases from J, with 16 bases between. The CDR3 is 13 residues long.

The chain couples TRBV19 to TRBJ1-1; 9 bases line up with TRBD1. Germline trimming cut 5 bases from V and 4 bases from J; bases unmatched to any gene: 11. Germline CDR1 LNHDA, CDR2 SQIVND (reference sequence). The CDR3 loop spans 16 amino acids. Here the CDR3 reads CASSGGSWTGVTEAFF. The CDR3 region has the DNA TGTGCCAGTAGTGGGGGGAGTTGGACAGGGGTCACTGAAGCTTTCTTT.